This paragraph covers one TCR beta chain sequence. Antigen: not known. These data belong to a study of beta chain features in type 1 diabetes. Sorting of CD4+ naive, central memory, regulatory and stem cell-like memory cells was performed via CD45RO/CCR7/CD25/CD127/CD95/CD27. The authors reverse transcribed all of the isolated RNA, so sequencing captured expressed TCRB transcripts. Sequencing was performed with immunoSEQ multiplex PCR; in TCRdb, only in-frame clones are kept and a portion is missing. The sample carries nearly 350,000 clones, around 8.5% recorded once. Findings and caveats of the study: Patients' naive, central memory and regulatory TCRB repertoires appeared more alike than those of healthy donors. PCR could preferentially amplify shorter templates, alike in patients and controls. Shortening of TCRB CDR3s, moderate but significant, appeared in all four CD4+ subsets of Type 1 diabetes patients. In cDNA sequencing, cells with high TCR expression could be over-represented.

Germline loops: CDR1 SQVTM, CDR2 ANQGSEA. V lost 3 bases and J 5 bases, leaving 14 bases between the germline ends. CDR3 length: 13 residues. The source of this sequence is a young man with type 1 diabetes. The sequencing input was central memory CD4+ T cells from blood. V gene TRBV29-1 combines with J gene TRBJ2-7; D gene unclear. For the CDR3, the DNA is TGCAGCGTTGATGGGATAGGTGAGAACGAGCAGTACTTC. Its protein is CSVDGIGENEQYF.